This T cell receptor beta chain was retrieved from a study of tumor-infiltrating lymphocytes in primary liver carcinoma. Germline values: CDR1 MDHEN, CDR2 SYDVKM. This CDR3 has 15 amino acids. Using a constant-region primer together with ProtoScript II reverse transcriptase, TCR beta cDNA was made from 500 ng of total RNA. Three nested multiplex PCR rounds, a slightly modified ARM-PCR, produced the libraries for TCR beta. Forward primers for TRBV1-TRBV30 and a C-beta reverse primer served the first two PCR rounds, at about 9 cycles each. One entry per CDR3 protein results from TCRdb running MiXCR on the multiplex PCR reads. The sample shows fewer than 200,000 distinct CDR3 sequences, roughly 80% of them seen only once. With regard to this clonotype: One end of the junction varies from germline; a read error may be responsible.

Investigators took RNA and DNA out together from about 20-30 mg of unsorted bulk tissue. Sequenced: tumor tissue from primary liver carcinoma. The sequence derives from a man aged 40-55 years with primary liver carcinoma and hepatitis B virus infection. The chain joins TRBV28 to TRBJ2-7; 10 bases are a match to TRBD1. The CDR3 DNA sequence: TGTGTCAGCAGTTTTGACAGGGGGCGCTTTCACGAGCAGTACTTC. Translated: CVSSFDRGRFHEQYF.